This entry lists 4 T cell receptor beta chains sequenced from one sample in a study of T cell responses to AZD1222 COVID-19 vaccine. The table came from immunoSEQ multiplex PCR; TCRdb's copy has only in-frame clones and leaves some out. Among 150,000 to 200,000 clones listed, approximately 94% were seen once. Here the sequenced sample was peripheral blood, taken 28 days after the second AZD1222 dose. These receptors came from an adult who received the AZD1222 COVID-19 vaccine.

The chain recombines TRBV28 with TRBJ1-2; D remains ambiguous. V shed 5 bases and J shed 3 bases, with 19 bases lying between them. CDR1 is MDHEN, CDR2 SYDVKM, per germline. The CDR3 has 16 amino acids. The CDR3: CASSTHPGMEDYGYTF. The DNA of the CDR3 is TGTGCCAGCAGTACCCACCCGGGTATGGAGGACTATGGCTACACCTTC.

CDR3 coding DNA: TGTGCCAGCAGTTTCCAGACACTTAGCACAGATACGCAGTATTTT. Protein sequence: CASSFQTLSTDTQYF. The chain carries TRBV27 and TRBJ2-3; D gene uncertain. The CDR3 consists of 15 residues. The germline gives CDR1 MNHEY, CDR2 SMNVEV (reference sequence). Trimming took 3 bases from V and 0 from J, leaving 10 bases between them.

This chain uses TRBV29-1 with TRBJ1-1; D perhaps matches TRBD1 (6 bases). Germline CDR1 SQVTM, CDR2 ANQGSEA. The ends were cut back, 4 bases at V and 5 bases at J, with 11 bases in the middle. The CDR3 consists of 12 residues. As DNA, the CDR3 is TGCAGCGTTGTGCAGGGGAGGACTGAAGCTTTCTTT. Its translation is CSVVQGRTEAFF. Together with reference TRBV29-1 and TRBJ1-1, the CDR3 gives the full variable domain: SAVISQKPSRDICQRGTSLTIQCQVDSQVTMMFWYRQQPGQSLTLIATANQGSEATYESGFVIDKFPISRPNLTFSTLTVSNMSPEDSSIYLCSVVQGRTEAFFGQGTRLTVV.

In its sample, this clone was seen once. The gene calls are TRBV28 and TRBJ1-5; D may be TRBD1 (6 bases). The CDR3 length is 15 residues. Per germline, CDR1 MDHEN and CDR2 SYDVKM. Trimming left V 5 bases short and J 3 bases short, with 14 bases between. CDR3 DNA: TGTGCCAGCAGTCGAGGGGGGGGCATCAATCAGCCCCAGCATTTT. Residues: CASSRGGGINQPQHF.